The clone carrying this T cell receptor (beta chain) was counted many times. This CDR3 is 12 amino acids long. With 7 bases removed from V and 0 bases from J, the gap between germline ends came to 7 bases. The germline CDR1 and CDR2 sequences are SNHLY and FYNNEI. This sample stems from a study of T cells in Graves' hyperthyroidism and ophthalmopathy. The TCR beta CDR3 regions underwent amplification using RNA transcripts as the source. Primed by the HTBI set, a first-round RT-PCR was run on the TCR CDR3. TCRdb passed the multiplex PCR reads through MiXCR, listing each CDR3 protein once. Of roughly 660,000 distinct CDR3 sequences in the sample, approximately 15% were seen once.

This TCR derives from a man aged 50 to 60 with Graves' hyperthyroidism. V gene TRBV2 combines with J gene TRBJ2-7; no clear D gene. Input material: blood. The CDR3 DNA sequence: TGTGCCAGCAACGCGGACTCCTACGAGCAGTACTTC. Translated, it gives CASNADSYEQYF.